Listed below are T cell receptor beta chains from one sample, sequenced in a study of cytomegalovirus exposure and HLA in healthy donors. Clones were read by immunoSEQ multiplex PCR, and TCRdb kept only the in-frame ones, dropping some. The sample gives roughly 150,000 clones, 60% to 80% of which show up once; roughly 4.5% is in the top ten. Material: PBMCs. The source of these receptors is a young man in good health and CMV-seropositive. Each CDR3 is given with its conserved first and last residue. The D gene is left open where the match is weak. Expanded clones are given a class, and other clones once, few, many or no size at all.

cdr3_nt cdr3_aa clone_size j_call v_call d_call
TGTGCCAGCAGCCCACGGACAGGCCAAGAGACCCAGTACTTC CASSPRTGQETQYF . TRBJ2-5 TRBV7-9 TRBD1
TGCGCCAGCAGCTTGGTCTGGGACAGGCCTAATGAAAAACTGTTTTTT CASSLVWDRPNEKLFF . TRBJ1-4 TRBV5-1 TRBD1
TGTGCCAGCCAAACCCGAGACAGGGGGACTGGAAACACCATATATTTT CASQTRDRGTGNTIYF few TRBJ1-3 TRBV6-6 TRBD1
TGTGCCTCAAAGTGGGGACAGGGCCTGCTGTTTTTT CASKWGQGLLFF once TRBJ2-2 TRBV6-5 TRBD1
TGTGCCAGCCGGGACTCAAGTAGTGAGCAGTTCTTC CASRDSSSEQFF few TRBJ2-1 TRBV9 .
TGTGCCTGGGACAGGGGGCGAGGGACTGAAGCTTTCTTT CAWDRGRGTEAFF . TRBJ1-1 TRBV30 TRBD1
TGTGCCAGCAGCTCGATGGCTTGGGGGGGTATTCCTTATGGCTACACCTTC CASSSMAWGGIPYGYTF . TRBJ1-2 TRBV7-2 .
TGTGCCAGCAGTGCAGGGGGAGACGCCAGCTATGGCTACACCTTC CASSAGGDASYGYTF . TRBJ1-2 TRBV27 TRBD1
TGTGCCAGCAGTGACAGGGGGCGGAACACTGAAGCTTTCTTT CASSDRGRNTEAFF . TRBJ1-1 TRBV25-1 TRBD1
TGTGCCAGCAGTGACCTGGACAGGGGGAATGAGCAGTTCTTC CASSDLDRGNEQFF few TRBJ2-1 TRBV6-1 TRBD1
TGTGCCTGGAGCGTACAGATTGAAGCTTTCTTT CAWSVQIEAFF . TRBJ1-1 TRBV30 .
TGCGCCAGCAGCCTACAGACAGGTTCAAACTCACCCCTCCACTTT CASSLQTGSNSPLHF few TRBJ1-6 TRBV5-1 .
TGTGCCAGCAGCCCAGGACAGTTTAACTATGGCTACACCTTC CASSPGQFNYGYTF . TRBJ1-2 TRBV7-8 .
TGTGCCAGCAGCTTAACAGGGGAGGGCCATGGCTACACCTTC CASSLTGEGHGYTF . TRBJ1-2 TRBV7-3 .
TGTGCCAGCAGCTTCGGCGGGGCCAGCACAGATACGCAGTATTTT CASSFGGASTDTQYF . TRBJ2-3 TRBV5-4 .
TGTGCCAGCAGCTTAGGCCTAGCAGCTAGCACAGATACGCAGTATTTT CASSLGLAASTDTQYF . TRBJ2-3 TRBV7-2 .
TGCGCCAGCAGCCAAGAGGGACAGGGGGCGTGGGAGACCCAGTACTTC CASSQEGQGAWETQYF . TRBJ2-5 TRBV4-1 TRBD1
TGTGCCAGCAGCTGGATGACAGGGGGCAATGAAAAACTGTTTTTT CASSWMTGGNEKLFF . TRBJ1-4 TRBV11-2 TRBD1
TGCGCCAGCAGCCAAGTCCCCGCTGAAGCTTTCTTT CASSQVPAEAFF . TRBJ1-1 TRBV4-1 .
TGTGCCAGCAGCTTAGATCCCCGAGACAAGGTCAATCAGCCCCAGCATTTT CASSLDPRDKVNQPQHF . TRBJ1-5 TRBV7-2 .
TGTGCCAGCAGCTTAGCGGACAGGGCCACTGAAGCTTTCTTT CASSLADRATEAFF . TRBJ1-1 TRBV7-2 TRBD1
TGCGCCAGCAGCCTCGCCGAGGCGATGGATGGCTACACCTTC CASSLAEAMDGYTF . TRBJ1-2 TRBV5-1 .
TGTGCCAGCAGTTTCGGGACACGGGCAGATACGCAGTATTTT CASSFGTRADTQYF . TRBJ2-3 TRBV27 .
TGTGCCAGTAGTATAGGACAGAACAATCAGCCCCAGCATTTT CASSIGQNNQPQHF . TRBJ1-5 TRBV19 .
TGCGCCAGCAGCCAAACGAGGACTAACTATGGCTACACCTTC CASSQTRTNYGYTF once TRBJ1-2 TRBV4-1 .
TGTGCCAGCACCCCGGGAGGGGGGCGTAAAGGCTACACCTTC CASTPGGGRKGYTF few TRBJ1-2 TRBV25-1 .
TGTGCCAGCAGCTTAGAGGGGACGGGACACCTGAACACTGAAGCTTTCTTT CASSLEGTGHLNTEAFF . TRBJ1-1 TRBV11-2 .
TGCGCCAGCAGCTTGTATACAGGAGGGGGCTTTGGTGAAAAACTGTTTTTT CASSLYTGGGFGEKLFF . TRBJ1-4 TRBV5-1 TRBD1
TGTGCCAGCAGCGTAGGAGCCACCGGGGAGCTGTTTTTT CASSVGATGELFF few TRBJ2-2 TRBV11-2 .
TGCGCCAGCAGTTTGATGCCCGGGAAGGGTGGCGCCGGGGAGCTGTTTTTT CASSLMPGKGGAGELFF . TRBJ2-2 TRBV5-1 .
TGTGCCAGCAGTACGGACAGGGGGCCCACTGAAGCTTTCTTT CASSTDRGPTEAFF few TRBJ1-1 TRBV6-6 TRBD1
TGTGCCAGCAGTGAAACCCAGAATTCACCCCTCCACTTT CASSETQNSPLHF few TRBJ1-6 TRBV6-1 .